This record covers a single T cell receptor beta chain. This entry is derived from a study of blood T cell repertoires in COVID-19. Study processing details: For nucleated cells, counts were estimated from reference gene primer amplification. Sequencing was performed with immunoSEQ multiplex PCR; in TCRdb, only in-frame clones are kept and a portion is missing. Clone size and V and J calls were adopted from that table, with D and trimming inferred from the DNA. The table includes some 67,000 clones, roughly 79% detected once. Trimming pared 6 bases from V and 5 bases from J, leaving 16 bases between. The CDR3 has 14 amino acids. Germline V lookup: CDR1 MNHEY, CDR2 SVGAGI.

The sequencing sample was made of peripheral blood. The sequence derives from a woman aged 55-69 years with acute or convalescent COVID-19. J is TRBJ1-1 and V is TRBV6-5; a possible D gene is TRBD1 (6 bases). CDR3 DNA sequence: TGTGCCAGCAGACTGATACAGGGTGTGACTGAAGCTTTCTTT. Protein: CASRLIQGVTEAFF.